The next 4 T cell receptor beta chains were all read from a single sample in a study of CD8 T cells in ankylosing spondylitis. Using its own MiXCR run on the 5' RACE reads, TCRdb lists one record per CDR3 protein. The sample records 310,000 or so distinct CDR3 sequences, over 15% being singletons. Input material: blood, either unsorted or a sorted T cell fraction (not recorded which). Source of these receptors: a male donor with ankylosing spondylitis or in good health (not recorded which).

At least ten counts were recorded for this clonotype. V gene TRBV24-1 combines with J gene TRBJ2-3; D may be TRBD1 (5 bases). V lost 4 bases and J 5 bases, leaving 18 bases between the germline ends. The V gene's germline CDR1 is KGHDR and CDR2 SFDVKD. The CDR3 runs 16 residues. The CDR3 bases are TGTGCCACCAGTGACCTGGACAACGGTTTACGAGATACGCAGTATTTT. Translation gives CATSDLDNGLRDTQYF.

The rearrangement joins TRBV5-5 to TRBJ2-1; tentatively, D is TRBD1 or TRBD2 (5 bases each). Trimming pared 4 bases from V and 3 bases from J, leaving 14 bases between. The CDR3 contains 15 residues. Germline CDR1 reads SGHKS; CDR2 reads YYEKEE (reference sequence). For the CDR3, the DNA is TGTGCCAGCAGCCCTCCGGGACGGCACTACAATGAGCAGTTCTTC. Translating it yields CASSPPGRHYNEQFF.

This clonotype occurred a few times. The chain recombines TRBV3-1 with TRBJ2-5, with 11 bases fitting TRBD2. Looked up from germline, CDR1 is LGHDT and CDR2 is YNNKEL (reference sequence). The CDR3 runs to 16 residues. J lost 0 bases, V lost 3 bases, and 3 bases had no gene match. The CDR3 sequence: CASSQTSGANQETQYF. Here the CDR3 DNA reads TGTGCCAGCAGCCAGACTAGCGGGGCTAACCAAGAGACCCAGTACTTC.

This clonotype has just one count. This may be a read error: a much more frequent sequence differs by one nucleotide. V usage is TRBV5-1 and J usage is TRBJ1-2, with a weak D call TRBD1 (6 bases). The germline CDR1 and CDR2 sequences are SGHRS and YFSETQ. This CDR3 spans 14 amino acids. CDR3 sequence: CARSLYAGTIGYTF. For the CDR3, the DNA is TGCGCCAGGAGCTTGTACGCCGGGACAATTGGCTACACCTTC.